This T cell receptor (beta chain) was identified in a study of cytomegalovirus exposure and HLA in healthy donors. This table comes from immunoSEQ multiplex PCR, and its TCRdb copy is limited to in-frame clones, with some not included. The sample yields 220,000 or so clones, 75% to 90% seen once. Details on this clone: A read error may produce the germline difference seen at one junction end.

Looked up from germline, CDR1 is SNHLY and CDR2 is FYNNEI. CDR3 length equals 10 residues. This clonotype originated in a woman aged 18 to 35 in good health and CMV-seronegative. Sequencing input: PBMCs. V is TRBV2 and J is TRBJ2-7; unclear D gene. CDR3 sequence: CASRRLAEIF. In DNA form, the CDR3 reads TGTGCCAGCAGACGCCTGGCAGAGATCTTC. The whole variable domain, filled in from reference TRBV2 and TRBJ2-7, reads EPEVTQTPSHQVTQMGQEVILRCVPISNHLYFYWYRQILGQKVEFLVSFYNNEISEKSEIFDDQFSVERPDGSNFTLKIRSTKLEDSAMYFCASRRLAEIFGPGTRLTVT.